This T cell receptor (beta chain) derives from a study of blood T cell repertoires in COVID-19. The CDR3 has 10 amino acids. Germline V gene sequence: CDR1 SQVTM, CDR2 ANQGSEA. V shed 4 bases and J shed 8 bases, with 6 bases lying between them. Assay used: immunoSEQ multiplex PCR; TCRdb lists only in-frame clones, some missing. The sample records 130,000 or so clones, about 76% being singletons. This receptor was obtained from a woman between 55 and 75 years old with active or convalescent COVID-19. The rearrangement uses TRBV29-1 and TRBJ2-1; possible D gene TRBD2, 6 bases. Sequencing was carried out using peripheral blood. The CDR3 DNA follows: TGCAGCGTTGGGGGGGATGAGCAGTTCTTC. Translating it yields CSVGGDEQFF.